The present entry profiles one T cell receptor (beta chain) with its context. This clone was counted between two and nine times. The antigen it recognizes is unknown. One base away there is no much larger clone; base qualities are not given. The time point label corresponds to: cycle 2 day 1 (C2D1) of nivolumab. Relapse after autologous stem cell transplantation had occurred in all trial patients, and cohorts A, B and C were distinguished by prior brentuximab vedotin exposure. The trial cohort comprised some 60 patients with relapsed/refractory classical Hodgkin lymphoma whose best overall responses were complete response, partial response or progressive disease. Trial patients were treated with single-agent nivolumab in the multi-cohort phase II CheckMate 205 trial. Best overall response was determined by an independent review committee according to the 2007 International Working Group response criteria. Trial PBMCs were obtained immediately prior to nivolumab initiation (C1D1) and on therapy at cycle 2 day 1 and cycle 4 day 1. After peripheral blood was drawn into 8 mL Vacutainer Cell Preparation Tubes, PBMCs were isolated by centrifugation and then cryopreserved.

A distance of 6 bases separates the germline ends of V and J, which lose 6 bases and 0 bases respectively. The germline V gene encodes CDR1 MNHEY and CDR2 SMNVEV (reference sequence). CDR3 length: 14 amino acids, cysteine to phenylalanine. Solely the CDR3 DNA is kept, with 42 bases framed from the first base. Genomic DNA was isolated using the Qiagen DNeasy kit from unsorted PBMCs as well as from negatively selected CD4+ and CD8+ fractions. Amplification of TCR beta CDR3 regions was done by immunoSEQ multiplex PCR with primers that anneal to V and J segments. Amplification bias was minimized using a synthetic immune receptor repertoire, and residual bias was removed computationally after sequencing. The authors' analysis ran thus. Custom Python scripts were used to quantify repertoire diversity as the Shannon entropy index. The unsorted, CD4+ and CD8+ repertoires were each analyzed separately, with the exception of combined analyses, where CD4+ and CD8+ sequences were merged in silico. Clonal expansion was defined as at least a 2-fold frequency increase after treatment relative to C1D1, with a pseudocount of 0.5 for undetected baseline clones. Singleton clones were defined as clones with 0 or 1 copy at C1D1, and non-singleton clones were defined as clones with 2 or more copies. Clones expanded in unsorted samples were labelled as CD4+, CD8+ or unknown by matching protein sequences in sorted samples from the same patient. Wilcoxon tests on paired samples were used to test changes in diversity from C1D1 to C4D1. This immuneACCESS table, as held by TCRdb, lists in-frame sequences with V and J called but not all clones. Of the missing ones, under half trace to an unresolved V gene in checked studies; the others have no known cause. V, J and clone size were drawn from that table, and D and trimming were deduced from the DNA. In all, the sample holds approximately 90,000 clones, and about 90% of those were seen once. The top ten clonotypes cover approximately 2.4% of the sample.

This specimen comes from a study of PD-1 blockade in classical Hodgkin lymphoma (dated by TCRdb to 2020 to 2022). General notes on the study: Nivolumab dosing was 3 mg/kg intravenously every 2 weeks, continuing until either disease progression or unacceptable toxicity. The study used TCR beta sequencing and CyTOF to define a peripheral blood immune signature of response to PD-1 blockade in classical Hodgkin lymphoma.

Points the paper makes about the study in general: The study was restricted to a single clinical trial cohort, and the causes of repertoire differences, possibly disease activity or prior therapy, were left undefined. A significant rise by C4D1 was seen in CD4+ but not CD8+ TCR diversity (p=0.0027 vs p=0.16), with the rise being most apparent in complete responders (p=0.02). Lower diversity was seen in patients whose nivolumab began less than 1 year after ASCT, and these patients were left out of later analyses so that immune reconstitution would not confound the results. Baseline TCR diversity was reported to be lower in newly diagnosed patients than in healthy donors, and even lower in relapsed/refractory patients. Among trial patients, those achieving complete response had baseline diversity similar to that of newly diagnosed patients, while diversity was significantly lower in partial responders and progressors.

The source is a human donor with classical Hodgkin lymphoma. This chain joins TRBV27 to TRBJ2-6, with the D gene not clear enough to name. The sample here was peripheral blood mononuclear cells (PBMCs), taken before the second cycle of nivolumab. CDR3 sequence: CASSRHSGANVLTF. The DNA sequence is TGTGCCAGCAGCCGCCACTCTGGGGCCAACGTCCTGACTTTC.